Listed below are T cell receptor beta chains from one sample, sequenced in a study of T cells in Graves' hyperthyroidism and ophthalmopathy. TCRdb reprocessed the multiplex PCR reads with MiXCR, giving one entry per CDR3 protein. Among approximately 700,000 distinct CDR3 sequences listed, around 17% were seen once. The sequencing sample was made of blood. The receptor set was obtained from a man aged 18 to 35 with Graves' hyperthyroidism. The CDR3 runs from the conserved cysteine through the conserved F or W. Each record gives: D gene, clone size, J gene, V gene, CDR3 DNA, CDR3 protein. A D gene is named only where the DNA matches it firmly. Rows give clone size only sometimes, using once, few, many, or a class for an expanded clone.

>TRBD1|-|TRBJ1-3|TRBV18
TGTGCCAGCTCACCAACAGGGGAGACAAACACCATATATTTT
CASSPTGETNTIYF
>-|many|TRBJ2-2|TRBV20-1
TGCAGTGCTAGAAGGTTGGGCAGCGCCGGGGAGCTGTTTTTT
CSARRLGSAGELFF
>-|many|TRBJ1-1|TRBV3-1
TGTGCCAGCAGAGGGAGGTTGATGAACACTGAAGCTTTCTTT
CASRGRLMNTEAFF
>-|-|TRBJ2-7|TRBV29-1
TGCAGCGTCCAGGGGGGACCCACCTACGAGCAGTACTTC
CSVQGGPTYEQYF
>-|few|TRBJ1-4|TRBV20-1
TGCAGTGCTCAGCGCGCGGGGCAAGGTGAAAAACTGTTTTTT
CSAQRAGQGEKLFF
>-|-|TRBJ2-2|TRBV6-9
TGTGCCAGCAGTTACGTTCGGGTAATGAACACCGGGGAGCTGTTTTTT
CASSYVRVMNTGELFF
>TRBD1|-|TRBJ2-7|TRBV4-3
TGCGCCAGCAGCCCTGACCGTCTCGGGACAGTCGCTTACGAGCAGTACTTC
CASSPDRLGTVAYEQYF
>-|-|TRBJ2-7|TRBV24-1
TGTGCCACCAGTGATCTGGAAGAGCAGTACTTC
CATSDLEEQYF
>TRBD1|-|TRBJ1-3|TRBV19
TGTGCCAGCACCAACGACAGGGGGCAATCCTCTGGAAACACCATATATTTT
CASTNDRGQSSGNTIYF
>TRBD2|many|TRBJ2-7|TRBV6-2/TRBV6-3
TGTGCCAGCAGTTCACCCGGACTAGCGGTCGACTACGAGCAGTACTTC
CASSSPGLAVDYEQYF
>-|-|TRBJ2-5|TRBV19
TGTGCCAGTAGTATCCCAGCAGGGGCCGGAGAGACCCAGTACTTC
CASSIPAGAGETQYF
>-|-|TRBJ1-1|TRBV5-1
TGCGCCAGCAGCCTTCGGAGAGCAAACGAAGCTTTCTTT
CASSLRRANEAFF
>TRBD1|-|TRBJ1-5|TRBV6-1
TGTGCCAGTTCTACAGGGGAAAATCAGCCCCAGCATTTT
CASSTGENQPQHF
>-|-|TRBJ1-4|TRBV27
TGTGCCAGCAGTCCTACGGACATGGCTGAAAAACTGTTTTTT
CASSPTDMAEKLFF
>-|many|TRBJ2-7|TRBV29-1
TGCAGCGTTGGTGAGAGAAACTACGAGCAGTACTTC
CSVGERNYEQYF
>-|many|TRBJ2-1|TRBV28
TGTGCCAGCTCAGCCCGGGGCCCAGGGGAAAATGAGCAGTTCTTC
CASSARGPGENEQFF
>-|-|TRBJ1-2|TRBV6-2/TRBV6-3
TGTGCCAGCATTCCGGGACACCTTAACTATGGCTACACCTTC
CASIPGHLNYGYTF
>TRBD1|-|TRBJ1-1|TRBV12-3/TRBV12-4
TGTGCCAGCAGTTTAACGCAGGGGGCGAGCGACACTGAAGCTTTCTTT
CASSLTQGASDTEAFF
>-|-|TRBJ2-5|TRBV4-1
TGCGCCAGCAGCCTTCTGGACTCGGAGACCCAGTACTTC
CASSLLDSETQYF
>-|many|TRBJ2-7|TRBV28
TGTGCCAGCAGTTTCTTGGTAGGGACCTACGAGCAGTACTTC
CASSFLVGTYEQYF
>-|-|TRBJ1-1|TRBV5-1
TGCGCCAGCAGCTTGGTGGCAGACCTAGGGAACACTGAAGCTTTCTTT
CASSLVADLGNTEAFF
>-|many|TRBJ2-7|TRBV27
TGTGCCAGCAGTTTTTTAGGGGGCGAGCAGTACTTC
CASSFLGGEQYF
>-|many|TRBJ2-4|TRBV28
TGTGCCAGCAGCACCCTTGATCGGGCCAAAAACATTCAGTACTTC
CASSTLDRAKNIQYF
>-|-|TRBJ2-4|TRBV20-1
TGCAGTGCTAGATCGCTAACAGCCGGGGGCATTCAGTACTTC
CSARSLTAGGIQYF
>-|-|TRBJ2-4|TRBV28
TGTGCCAGCAGTCCTCAAGACAGGTGGGGCATTCAGTACTTC
CASSPQDRWGIQYF
>-|once|TRBJ2-1|TRBV25-1
TGTGCCAGCAGTGAGAACGAAGAGCAGTTCTTC
CASSENEEQFF
>-|few|TRBJ1-4|TRBV11-2
TGTGCCAGCAGCCTCAAGACCGCGCGACATGAAAAACTGTTTTTT
CASSLKTARHEKLFF
>-|-|TRBJ1-5|TRBV20-1
TGCAGTGCTGCCCTAGGGTATTCCGGCGGGCAGCCCCAGCATTTT
CSAALGYSGGQPQHF
>-|many|TRBJ1-3|TRBV28
TGTGCCAGCAGTCTTACACCGAGCTCTGGAAACACCATATATTTT
CASSLTPSSGNTIYF
>-|many|TRBJ2-7|TRBV12-3/TRBV12-4
TGTGCCAGCAGTTTAGTTTGGGGGGCCAGATACTCCTACGAGCAGTACTTC
CASSLVWGARYSYEQYF
>-|-|TRBJ1-2|TRBV29-1
TGCAGCGTTGAAGTGGGAGGCTACACCTTC
CSVEVGGYTF
>-|-|TRBJ1-5|TRBV20-1
TGCAGTGCTCAGGGACGCCCCAATAGCAATCAGCCCCAGCATTTT
CSAQGRPNSNQPQHF
>-|many|TRBJ1-5|TRBV20-1
TGCAGTGCTAGGCTAGGTTATAGCAATCAGCCCCAGCATTTT
CSARLGYSNQPQHF
>TRBD1|few|TRBJ1-6|TRBV7-2
TGTGCCAGCAGCTATCGCCGACAGGGGGCAAATTCACCCCTCCACTTT
CASSYRRQGANSPLHF
>TRBD1|-|TRBJ2-5|TRBV28
TGTGCCAGCAGTGTGACAGGGGCGGGGGAGACCCAGTACTTC
CASSVTGAGETQYF
>TRBD2|few|TRBJ2-3|TRBV15
TGTGCCATCTCTAGCGGGAGCACGGATACGCAGTATTTT
CAISSGSTDTQYF
>TRBD1|few|TRBJ2-5|TRBV29-1
TGCAGCGTGGACACCGGGACAGGGGAGGAGACCCAGTACTTC
CSVDTGTGEETQYF
>-|-|TRBJ2-7|TRBV25-1
TGTGCCAGCAGTGAAAGCTGGGTAAACGAGCAGTACTTC
CASSESWVNEQYF
>TRBD1|many|TRBJ1-1|TRBV6-1
TGTGCCAGCAGTGCCGGGACAGGGGATGTGAACACTGAAGCTTTCTTT
CASSAGTGDVNTEAFF
>TRBD1|many|TRBJ2-6|TRBV6-1
TGTGCCAGCAGCCCGGGACAGGGGATATCTGGGGCCAACGTCCTGACTTTC
CASSPGQGISGANVLTF
>TRBD2|few|TRBJ2-1|TRBV11-3
TGTGCCAGCAGTAGACAGCGGGACTCCTACAATGAGCAGTTCTTC
CASSRQRDSYNEQFF
>-|few|TRBJ2-5|TRBV20-1
TGCAGTGCTAGATTAGCGTTGGAGACCCAGTACTTC
CSARLALETQYF
>-|-|TRBJ2-2|TRBV20-1
TGCAGTGCTTCCGCCCGGACAGTGGCCTTGACCGGGGAGCTGTTTTTT
CSASARTVALTGELFF
>-|-|TRBJ1-1|TRBV19
TGTGCCAGTAGTATCCTGAGGAGCACTGAAGCTTTCTTT
CASSILRSTEAFF
>-|many|TRBJ1-2|TRBV6-5
TGTGCCAGCAGTTACGGCACAAACGATGGCTACACCTTC
CASSYGTNDGYTF
>-|many|TRBJ2-1|TRBV6-5
TGTGCCAGCAGTTACATAGGCGAGGGTGCGGACTACAATGAGCAGTTCTTC
CASSYIGEGADYNEQFF
>-|many|TRBJ2-7|TRBV7-9
TGTGCCAGCAGCTTAGGCCCGGTTACCTACGAGCAGTACTTC
CASSLGPVTYEQYF
>-|few|TRBJ2-2|TRBV9
TGTGCCAGCAGCCACCAGGGTTCCGGGGAGCTGTTTTTT
CASSHQGSGELFF
>TRBD1|-|TRBJ2-3|TRBV19
TGTGCCAGTAGGCCCGGGACAGGGAGAAGGGAACACACAGATACGCAGTATTTT
CASRPGTGRREHTDTQYF
>-|many|TRBJ1-2|TRBV7-9
TGTGCCAGCAGCTTCGGGGTGCAGCGCTACACCTTC
CASSFGVQRYTF
>-|many|TRBJ2-7|TRBV11-2
TGTGCCAGCAGCTTAGGCCCCGGGTTAGGCTACGAGCAGTACTTC
CASSLGPGLGYEQYF
>TRBD1|many|TRBJ1-1|TRBV5-1
TGCGCCAGCACCCGACAGGGGCTAGGCACTGAAGCTTTCTTT
CASTRQGLGTEAFF
>TRBD1|many|TRBJ2-5|TRBV7-9
TGTGCCAGCAGCGGGGGACAGCAAGAGACCCAGTACTTC
CASSGGQQETQYF
>TRBD2|-|TRBJ2-1|TRBV9
TGTGCCAGCAGCGTAGGACTAGCTTTCCACAATGAGCAGTTCTTC
CASSVGLAFHNEQFF
>-|-|TRBJ2-7|TRBV7-9
TGTGCCAGCAGCTCCCCGGTAAAGGGGCCTACCTACGAGCAGTACTTC
CASSSPVKGPTYEQYF
>-|-|TRBJ1-1|TRBV28
TGTGCCAGCAGTCCACCTGGGGCCGGAGGGGACACTGAAGCTTTCTTT
CASSPPGAGGDTEAFF
>TRBD2|-|TRBJ2-7|TRBV7-2
TGTGCCAGCAGCTTAGCGCCTCGCGGGAGCTACGAGCAGTACTTC
CASSLAPRGSYEQYF
>-|many|TRBJ2-7|TRBV12-3/TRBV12-4
TGTGCCAGCAGTTTAACGGACCCACGGGACGAGCAGTACTTC
CASSLTDPRDEQYF
>-|many|TRBJ2-3|TRBV30
TGTGCCTGGAGTGGGTCTGGGCAGGGACGTGCAGATACGCAGTATTTT
CAWSGSGQGRADTQYF
>-|few|TRBJ2-7|TRBV20-1
TGCAGTGCTAGAAAGCCAGCAAGTACCTACGAGCAGTACTTC
CSARKPASTYEQYF